The 5 T cell receptor beta chains below come from one sample, sequenced in a study of control samples from healthy donors and cancer patients. Data came from immunoSEQ multiplex PCR; TCRdb stores just in-frame clones and leaves some out. The sample yields roughly 120,000 clones, 85% to 90% seen once. The sequenced material came from blood. These TCRs come from a woman in her 70s in good health.

On this clone itself: One end of the junction is discordant with germline, which a read error may explain. The rearrangement joins TRBV11-2 to TRBJ1-6; D gene uncertain. The CDR3 spans 14 residues. The germline V gene has CDR1 SGHAT and CDR2 FQNNGV. For the CDR3, the DNA is TGTGCCAGCAGCTTATCGACCGGTAATTCGCCCCTCCACTTT. Translating gives CASSLSTGNSPLHF.

The chain recombines TRBV6-6 with TRBJ1-1; D is uncertain. The CDR3 sequence is 13 residues long. Per the germline V gene, CDR1 is MNHNY and CDR2 is SVGAGI (reference sequence). V dropped 5 bases and J dropped 10 bases, with 17 bases sitting between them. The CDR3 bases are TGTGCCAGCAGTAACTTTCCGTCCGTCGGAGCTTTCTTT. Amino acids: CASSNFPSVGAFF.

The chain links TRBV6-5 to TRBJ1-6; D possibly corresponds to TRBD1 (5 bases). The V and J ends lost 2 bases and 10 bases respectively, with 9 bases between them. This CDR3 is 13 amino acids long. Germline V gives CDR1 MNHEY, CDR2 SVGAGI. CDR3 sequence (DNA): TGTGCCAGCAGTTACAGCTGGGACTCACCCCTCCACTTT. This codes for CASSYSWDSPLHF.

The V call is TRBV5-1, the J call TRBJ2-3; no clear D. Trimming stripped 5 bases from V and 8 bases from J, with 15 bases between. Germline-derived CDR1 and CDR2 are SGHRS and YFSETQ. This CDR3 comprises 13 residues. CDR3: CASRPEVIGTQYF. The CDR3 bases are TGCGCCAGCAGGCCTGAGGTTATTGGTACGCAGTATTTT.

The V call is TRBV2, the J call TRBJ2-2; 7 bases agree with TRBD2. The CDR3 consists of 16 residues. The germline V gene has CDR1 SNHLY and CDR2 FYNNEI. V was pared by 4 bases and J by 8 bases, with 13 bases of the junction left unmatched. This chain's CDR3 is CASSVLGGTSGGELFF. CDR3 sequence (DNA): TGTGCCAGCAGTGTACTCGGGGGGACCTCTGGTGGGGAGCTGTTTTTT.